These 27 T cell receptor beta chains originate from one sample sequenced in a study of circulating and synovial CD4+ cells in juvenile arthritis. Produced via immunoSEQ multiplex PCR; TCRdb's table is partial and in-frame only. The sample contains 30,000 to 40,000 clones, 95% to 96% of which appear only once. What was sequenced was CD4+ T cells from blood. The receptors here all came from a human donor with juvenile idiopathic arthritis.

This sequence joins TRBV5-4 and TRBJ2-5; D may be TRBD1 (6 bases). Between the trimmed V and J ends, which lost 2 bases and 3 bases, there was a span of 8 bases. The CDR3 sequence is 13 residues long. Germline V gene lookup returns CDR1 SGHNT and CDR2 YYREEE (reference sequence). CDR3 sequence: CASSFGQKETQYF. The CDR3 DNA is TGTGCCAGCAGCTTCGGACAGAAAGAGACCCAGTACTTC.

The chain recombines TRBV30 with TRBJ1-3, with TRBD1 as a possible D gene (6 bases). Germline values: CDR1 GTSNPN, CDR2 SVGIG (reference sequence). Trimming cost V 2 bases and J 3 bases, with 14 bases left between them. The length of the CDR3 is 15 residues. The CDR3 protein is CAWSRTGNGGNTIYF. CDR3 DNA: TGTGCCTGGAGTCGAACAGGGAATGGTGGAAACACCATATATTTT.

The V and J genes are TRBV30 and TRBJ2-3; D not certain. Germline V gives CDR1 GTSNPN, CDR2 SVGIG (reference sequence). V shed 4 bases and J shed 10 bases, with 12 bases lying between them. The length of the CDR3 is 11 residues. DNA for the CDR3: TGTGCCTGGACCCGGGTCCGCGCGCAGTATTTT. The encoded protein is CAWTRVRAQYF.

The chain employs TRBV6-6 and TRBJ1-5; possibly TRBD1 for D (5 bases). Trimming took off 2 bases at V and 1 base at J, with 6 bases between the two ends. CDR3 length: 14 amino acids. CDR1 is MNHNY, CDR2 SVGAGI, per germline (reference sequence). This CDR3 reads CASSYQGSNQPQHF. In DNA, the CDR3 is TGTGCCAGCAGTTACCAGGGAAGCAATCAGCCCCAGCATTTT.

J is TRBJ2-1 and V is TRBV28, with 11 positions matching TRBD2. Germline loops: CDR1 MDHEN, CDR2 SYDVKM. This CDR3 has 17 amino acids. V shed 4 bases, J shed 7 bases, and the junction held 12 bases outside the gene matches. The CDR3 here is CASSSPTSGKSWNEQFF. The CDR3 nucleotides read TGTGCCAGCAGTTCCCCGACTAGCGGGAAAAGTTGGAATGAGCAGTTCTTC.

This clone was seen only once. The rearrangement links TRBV4-1 to TRBJ2-2; D not certain. This CDR3 spans 14 amino acids. Germline CDR1 and CDR2: MGHRA and YSYEKL. The ends were cut back, 1 base at V and 5 bases at J, with 8 bases in the middle. The CDR3 reads CASSQVHRTGELFF. The DNA for the CDR3 is TGCGCCAGCAGCCAAGTCCACAGAACCGGGGAGCTGTTTTTT.

The chain is built from TRBV7-8 and TRBJ1-6, with D perhaps matching TRBD1 (6 bases). Germline V gives CDR1 SGHVS, CDR2 FQNEAQ. V was trimmed by 4 bases and J by 8 bases, leaving 12 bases between them. The CDR3 is 14 amino acids. CDR3 sequence: CASSSREGDSPLHF. The CDR3 nucleotides read TGTGCCAGCAGCTCCAGGGAGGGGGATTCACCCCTCCACTTT.

This chain uses TRBV4-3 with TRBJ2-2; 10 bases match TRBD1. The germline V gene has CDR1 LGHNA and CDR2 YSLEER. CDR3 length equals 18 residues. V lost 4 bases, J lost 4 bases, and 12 bases stayed unmatched. CDR3 coding DNA: TGCGCCAGCAGCCCCGGCTCTAAGACAGGGGGCTTCACCGGGGAGCTGTTTTTT. Amino acids: CASSPGSKTGGFTGELFF.

This sequence joins TRBV5-1 and TRBJ2-7, with D possibly being TRBD2 (5 bases). V was clipped by 1 base and J by 4 bases, with 12 bases between them. The V gene's germline CDR1 is SGHRS and CDR2 YFSETQ. The CDR3 loop spans 14 amino acids. The CDR3 DNA reads as TGCGCCAGCAGCTTGAGTTCCGGCGGGTACGAGCAGTACTTC. Protein: CASSLSSGGYEQYF.

The gene calls are TRBV5-6 and TRBJ1-1; D remains ambiguous. Germline V gives CDR1 SGHDT, CDR2 YYEEEE. The CDR3 is 15 residues long. Trimming removed 0 bases from V and 1 base from J, with 10 bases in between. CDR3 region: CASSLDRGENTEAFF. CDR3 nucleotides: TGTGCCAGCAGCTTGGATCGCGGGGAGAACACTGAAGCTTTCTTT.

This clone was detected only once. The V gene is TRBV2, the J gene TRBJ2-7, with D possibly being TRBD1 (5 bases). The V end lost 4 bases, the J end lost 0 bases, and 10 bases lay between the germline ends. This CDR3 is built from 14 residues. Germline values: CDR1 SNHLY, CDR2 FYNNEI. The CDR3 nucleotides are TGTGCCAGCAGTGGCCAGGGCTTCTCCTACGAGCAGTACTTC. Translation gives CASSGQGFSYEQYF.

This chain joins TRBV5-4 and TRBJ1-3; possibly TRBD1 for D (5 bases). The length of the CDR3 is 16 residues. The germline CDR1 and CDR2 sequences are SGHNT and YYREEE (reference sequence). The V end lost 3 bases, the J end lost 0 bases, and 13 bases lay between the germline ends. CDR3: CASSSGGGISGNTIYF. The CDR3 bases are TGTGCCAGCAGCTCGGGGGGAGGGATCTCTGGAAACACCATATATTTT.

This chain connects TRBV6-6 to TRBJ2-3; D ambiguous. Germline values: CDR1 MNHNY, CDR2 SVGAGI (reference sequence). V lost 6 bases and J 10 bases, leaving 14 bases between the germline ends. This CDR3 has 12 residues. CDR3: CASRERLSSQYF. CDR3 bases: TGTGCCAGCAGGGAACGACTCTCCTCGCAGTATTTT.

The chain employs TRBV28 and TRBJ1-5, with D possibly TRBD1 on 6 matching bases. Per the germline V gene, CDR1 is MDHEN and CDR2 is SYDVKM. Deletions cut 7 bases from V and 0 bases from J, with 19 bases between. CDR3 length: 17 amino acids. The CDR3 loop is CASTLVGAPYSNQPQHF. The CDR3 nucleotides read TGTGCCAGCACCTTAGTGGGGGCCCCATATAGCAATCAGCCCCAGCATTTT. The full variable domain, in which reference TRBV28 and TRBJ1-5 provide the parts outside the CDR3, is DVKVTQSSRYLVKRTGEKVFLECVQDMDHENMFWYRQDPGLGLRLIYFSYDVKMKEKGDIPEGYSVSREKKERFSLILESASTNQTSMYLCASTLVGAPYSNQPQHFGDGTRLSIL.

The chain uses TRBV25-1 and TRBJ1-4; TRBD1 is a possible D gene (5 bases). CDR1 is MGHDK and CDR2 is SYGVNS in the germline V gene. V dropped 0 bases and J dropped 10 bases, with 12 bases sitting between them. This CDR3 region has 14 residues. The CDR3 loop reads CASSEYKSQGKLFF. The CDR3 region has the DNA TGTGCCAGCAGTGAATATAAAAGCCAGGGAAAACTGTTTTTT.

The genes are TRBV9 and TRBJ2-1, with 10 positions matching TRBD2. The CDR3 is 16 amino acids. V lost 0 bases to trimming and J lost 8 bases; unmatched junction nucleotides: 8. CDR1 is SGDLS and CDR2 is YYNGEE in the germline V gene. This CDR3 reads CASSVGGTSASDEQFF. As DNA, the CDR3 is TGTGCCAGCAGCGTAGGGGGGACTAGCGCATCGGATGAGCAGTTCTTC. Complete variable domain (other parts from reference TRBV9 and TRBJ2-1): DSGVTQTPKHLITATGQRVTLRCSPRSGDLSVYWYQQSLDQGLQFLIQYYNGEERAKGNILERFSAQQFPDLHSELNLSSLELGDSALYFCASSVGGTSASDEQFFGPGTRLTVL.

This clone showed up just once. This chain uses TRBV7-8 with TRBJ2-7; D is unresolved. Germline CDR1 is SGHVS and CDR2 is FQNEAQ. The CDR3 runs 17 residues. The ends were cut back, 5 bases at V and 2 bases at J, with 22 bases in the middle. The CDR3, as DNA: TGTGCCAGCAGCCCCCTCTCTCAGCGCGATACCCCCTACGAGCAGTACTTC. Translation: CASSPLSQRDTPYEQYF.

This chain uses TRBV2 with TRBJ1-5, with TRBD1 matching 8 bases. CDR1 and CDR2 (germline): SNHLY, FYNNEI. Trimming cost V 7 bases and J 5 bases; bases outside gene matches: 4. The CDR3 is made up of 13 amino acids. CDR3 region: CASILQGDQPQHF. For the CDR3, the DNA is TGTGCCAGCATACTACAGGGGGATCAGCCCCAGCATTTT.

The genes are TRBV7-6 and TRBJ2-1; D is possibly TRBD2 (6 bases). Per germline, CDR1 SGHVS and CDR2 FNYEAQ. This CDR3 has 17 residues. The germline V and J ends were trimmed by 8 bases and 0 bases, with 20 bases remaining between them. CDR3 loop: CASSNVLARSSYNEQFF. DNA of the CDR3: TGTGCCAGCTCGAACGTACTAGCCCGGAGCTCCTACAATGAGCAGTTCTTC.

The chain carries TRBV29-1 and TRBJ1-2; tentative D call: TRBD1 (6 bases). V was shortened by 7 bases and J by 7 bases, with 13 bases between the two germline ends. Germline V gives CDR1 SQVTM, CDR2 ANQGSEA. The CDR3 length is 11 residues. The CDR3 reads CSAGQTTGYTF. The CDR3 coding sequence is TGCAGCGCCGGACAGACCACTGGCTACACCTTC.

The V call is TRBV7-9, the J call TRBJ2-7, with 14 positions matching TRBD2. CDR1 is SEHNR and CDR2 is FQNEAQ in the germline V gene (reference sequence). The CDR3 has 15 residues. With 5 bases clipped from V and 6 bases from J, the junction kept 6 bases outside the gene matches. The CDR3 sequence is CASSPKTSGRGEQYF. The DNA of the CDR3 is TGTGCCAGCAGCCCAAAGACTAGCGGGAGGGGCGAGCAGTACTTC.

The chain recombines TRBV9 with TRBJ1-2; TRBD1 is a possible D gene (6 bases). The V end lost 7 bases, the J end lost 4 bases, and 14 bases lay between the germline ends. Germline lookup yields CDR1 SGDLS and CDR2 YYNGEE. The CDR3 totals 13 residues. The CDR3 coding sequence is TGTGCCAGCGGGGGAAGGACAGTCTATGGCTACACCTTC. Its translation is CASGGRTVYGYTF.

V gene TRBV28 combines with J gene TRBJ1-4, with D possibly TRBD1 on 5 matching bases. The V gene's germline CDR1 is MDHEN and CDR2 SYDVKM. Trimming shortened V by 3 bases and J by 0 bases, and 8 bases separated the two germline ends. The CDR3 loop spans 15 amino acids. CDR3 nucleotide sequence: TGTGCCAGCAGTTTCAAGGGGCCAACTAATGAAAAACTGTTTTTT. It yields the protein CASSFKGPTNEKLFF.

The V and J genes are TRBV28 and TRBJ1-5; 7 positions agree with TRBD1. CDR1 and CDR2 (germline): MDHEN, SYDVKM. The CDR3 spans 15 residues. V gave up 2 bases and J gave up 7 bases; unmatched junction bases: 8. CDR3 sequence (DNA): TGTGCCAGCAGTTTAAGCACAGGGGCGGGCCAGCCCCAGCATTTT. Its translation is CASSLSTGAGQPQHF.

The CDR3 loop is CASSLDLSGEQYF. The CDR3 DNA sequence: TGTGCCAGCAGCTTAGATCTTTCGGGAGAGCAGTACTTC. The rearrangement joins TRBV11-2 to TRBJ2-7; perhaps TRBD2 as D (5 bases). The CDR3 has 13 amino acids. Germline V CDR1 and CDR2: SGHAT, FQNNGV. V was cut by 0 bases and J by 7 bases, with 10 bases left in between.

The gene calls are TRBV6-5 and TRBJ1-2; the D is unclear. In germline, CDR1 is MNHEY, CDR2 SVGAGI. V was shortened by 10 bases and J by 7 bases, with 19 bases between the two germline ends. The CDR3 has 13 residues. The CDR3 nucleotides read TGTGCCACCAAGAACCCGAGTTTCGCTGGCTACACCTTC. It codes for CATKNPSFAGYTF.

This chain joins TRBV18 and TRBJ1-5; no definite D call. The CDR3 sequence is 17 residues long. Trimming took 0 bases from V and 2 from J, leaving 14 bases between them. Germline V CDR1 and CDR2: KGHSH, LQKENI. The chain's CDR3 is CASSPPPTRAGNQPQHF. The DNA for the CDR3 is TGTGCCAGCTCACCACCCCCAACGCGGGCCGGCAATCAGCCCCAGCATTTT.